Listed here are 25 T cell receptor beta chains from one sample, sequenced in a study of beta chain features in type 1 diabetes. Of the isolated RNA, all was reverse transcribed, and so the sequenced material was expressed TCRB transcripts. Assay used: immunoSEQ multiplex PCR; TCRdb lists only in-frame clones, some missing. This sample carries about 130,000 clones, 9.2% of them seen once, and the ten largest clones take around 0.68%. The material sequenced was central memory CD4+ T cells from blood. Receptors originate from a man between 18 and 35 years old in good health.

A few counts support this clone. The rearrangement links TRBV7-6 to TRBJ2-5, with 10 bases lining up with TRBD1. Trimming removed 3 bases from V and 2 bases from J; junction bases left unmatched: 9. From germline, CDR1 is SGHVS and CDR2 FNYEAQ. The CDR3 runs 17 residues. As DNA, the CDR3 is TGTGCCAGCAGCTTCCCGACCGGGACAGGGGTTCAAGAGACCCAGTACTTC. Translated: CASSFPTGTGVQETQYF.

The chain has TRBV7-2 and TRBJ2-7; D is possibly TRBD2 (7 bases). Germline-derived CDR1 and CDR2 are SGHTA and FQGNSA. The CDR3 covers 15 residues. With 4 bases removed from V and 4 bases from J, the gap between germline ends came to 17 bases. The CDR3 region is CASSSYGGQEYEQYF. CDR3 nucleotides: TGTGCCAGCAGCTCTTACGGGGGGCAGGAGTACGAGCAGTACTTC. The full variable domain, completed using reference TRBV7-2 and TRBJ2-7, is GAGVSQSPSNKVTEKGKDVELRCDPISGHTALYWYRQSLGQGLEFLIYFQGNSAPDKSGLPSDRFSAERTGGSVSTLTIQRTQQEDSAVYLCASSSYGGQEYEQYFGPGTRLTVT.

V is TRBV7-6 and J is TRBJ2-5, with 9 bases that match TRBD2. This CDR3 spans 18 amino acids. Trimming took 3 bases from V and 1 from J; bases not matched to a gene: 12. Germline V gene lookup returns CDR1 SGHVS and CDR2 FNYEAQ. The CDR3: CASSFGGGAGFRQETQYF. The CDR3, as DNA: TGTGCCAGCAGCTTTGGCGGGGGGGCCGGATTCCGCCAAGAGACCCAGTACTTC.

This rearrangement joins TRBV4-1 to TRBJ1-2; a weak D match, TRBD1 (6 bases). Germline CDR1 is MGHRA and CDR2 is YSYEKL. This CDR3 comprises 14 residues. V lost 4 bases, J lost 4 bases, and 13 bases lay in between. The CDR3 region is CASSPGRGTYGYTF. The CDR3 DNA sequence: TGCGCCAGCAGCCCGGGAAGGGGGACCTATGGCTACACCTTC.

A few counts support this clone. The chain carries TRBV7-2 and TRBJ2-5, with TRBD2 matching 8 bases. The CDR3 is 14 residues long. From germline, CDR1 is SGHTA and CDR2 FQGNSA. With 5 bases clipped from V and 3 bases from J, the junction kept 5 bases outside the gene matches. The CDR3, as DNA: TGTGCCAGCAGCCTTTTCGGGGGGGAAGAGACCCAGTACTTC. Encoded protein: CASSLFGGEETQYF.

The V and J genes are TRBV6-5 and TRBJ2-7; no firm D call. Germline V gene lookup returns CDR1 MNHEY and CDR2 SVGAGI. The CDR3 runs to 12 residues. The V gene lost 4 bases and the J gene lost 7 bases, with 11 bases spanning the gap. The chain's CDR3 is CASSLGPLEQYF. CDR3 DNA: TGTGCCAGCAGTTTGGGCCCCTTAGAGCAGTACTTC.

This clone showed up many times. The CDR3 region is CASSQDTRGVNYGYTF. CDR3 nucleotides: TGCGCCAGCAGCCAAGATACCCGGGGAGTTAACTATGGCTACACCTTC. The chain carries TRBV4-3 and TRBJ1-2; D is uncertain. The length of the CDR3 is 16 residues. CDR1 and CDR2 from the germline V gene are LGHNA and YSLEER. Between the trimmed V and J ends, which lost 0 bases and 1 base, there was a span of 12 bases.

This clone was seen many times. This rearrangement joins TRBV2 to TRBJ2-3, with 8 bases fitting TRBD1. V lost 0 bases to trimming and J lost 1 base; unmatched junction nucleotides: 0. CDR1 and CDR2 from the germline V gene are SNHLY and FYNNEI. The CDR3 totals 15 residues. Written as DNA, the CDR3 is TGTGCCAGCAGTGAAGCCAGGGGGCGCACAGATACGCAGTATTTT. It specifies CASSEARGRTDTQYF.

Here the CDR3 DNA reads TGTGCCAGTAGGACAGGGAGCTCCTATAATTCACCCCTCCACTTT. It specifies CASRTGSSYNSPLHF. V is TRBV19 and J is TRBJ1-6, with 7 bases that match TRBD1. Germline V lookup: CDR1 LNHDA, CDR2 SQIVND (reference sequence). The V segment lost 6 bases and the J segment 0 bases; nucleotides outside the gene matches: 2. The CDR3 spans 15 residues.

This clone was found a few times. Here the CDR3 reads CASSLGGGRVAGELFF. The DNA of the CDR3 is TGTGCCAGCAGTTTGGGGGGGGGCCGTGTCGCCGGGGAGCTGTTTTTT. The gene calls are TRBV4-2 and TRBJ2-2; D is possibly TRBD2 (7 bases). Trimming left V 6 bases short and J 6 bases short, with 20 bases between. Germline CDR1 reads LGHNA; CDR2 reads YNFKEQ. The CDR3 has 16 amino acids.

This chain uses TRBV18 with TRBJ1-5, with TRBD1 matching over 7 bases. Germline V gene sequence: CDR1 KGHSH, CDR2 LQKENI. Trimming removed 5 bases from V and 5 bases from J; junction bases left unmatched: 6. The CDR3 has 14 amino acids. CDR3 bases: TGTGCCAGCTCAACGACAGGGTTTCATCAGCCCCAGCATTTT. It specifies CASSTTGFHQPQHF.

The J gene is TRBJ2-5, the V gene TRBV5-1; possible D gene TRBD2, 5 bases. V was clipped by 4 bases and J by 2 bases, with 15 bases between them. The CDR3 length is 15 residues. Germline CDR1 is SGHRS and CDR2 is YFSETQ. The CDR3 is CASSPRGLLQETQYF. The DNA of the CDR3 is TGCGCCAGCAGCCCAAGAGGGCTACTTCAAGAGACCCAGTACTTC.

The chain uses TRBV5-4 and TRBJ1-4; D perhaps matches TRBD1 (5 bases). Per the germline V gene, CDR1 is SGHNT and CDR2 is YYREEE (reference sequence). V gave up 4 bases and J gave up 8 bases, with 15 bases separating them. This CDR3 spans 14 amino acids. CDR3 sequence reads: CASSVTESREKLFF. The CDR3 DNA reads TGTGCCAGCAGCGTGACAGAAAGTAGGGAAAAACTGTTTTTT.

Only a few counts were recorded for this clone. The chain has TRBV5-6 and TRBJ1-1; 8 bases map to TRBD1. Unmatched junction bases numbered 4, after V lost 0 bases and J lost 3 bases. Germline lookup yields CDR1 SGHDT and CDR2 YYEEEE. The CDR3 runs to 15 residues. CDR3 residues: CASSLDRGWDTEAFF. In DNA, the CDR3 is TGTGCCAGCAGCTTGGACAGGGGGTGGGACACTGAAGCTTTCTTT.

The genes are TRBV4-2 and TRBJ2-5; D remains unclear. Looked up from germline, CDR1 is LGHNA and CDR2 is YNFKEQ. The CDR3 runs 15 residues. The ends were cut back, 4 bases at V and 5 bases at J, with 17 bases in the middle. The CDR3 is CASSLKLDTGETQYF. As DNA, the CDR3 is TGTGCCAGCAGCCTCAAACTGGATACCGGGGAGACCCAGTACTTC.

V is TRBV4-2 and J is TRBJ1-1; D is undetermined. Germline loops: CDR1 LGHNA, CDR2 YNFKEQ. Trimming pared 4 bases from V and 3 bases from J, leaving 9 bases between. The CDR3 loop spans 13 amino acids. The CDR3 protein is CASSRGIYTEAFF. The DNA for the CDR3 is TGTGCCAGCAGCCGCGGGATTTACACTGAAGCTTTCTTT.

CDR3 coding DNA: TGTGCCAGCTCACGGGAGGACCTGGACACTGAAGCTTTCTTT. Protein sequence: CASSREDLDTEAFF. The chain recombines TRBV18 with TRBJ1-1; D unclear. From germline, CDR1 is KGHSH and CDR2 LQKENI. V dropped 4 bases and J dropped 3 bases, with 12 bases sitting between them. This CDR3 comprises 14 residues.

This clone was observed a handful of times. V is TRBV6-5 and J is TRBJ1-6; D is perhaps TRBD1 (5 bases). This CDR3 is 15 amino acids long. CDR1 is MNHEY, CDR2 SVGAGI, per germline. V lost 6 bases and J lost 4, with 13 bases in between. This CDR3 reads CASRPGGGYNSPLHF. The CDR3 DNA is TGTGCCAGCAGACCCGGGGGGGGTTATAATTCACCCCTCCACTTT.

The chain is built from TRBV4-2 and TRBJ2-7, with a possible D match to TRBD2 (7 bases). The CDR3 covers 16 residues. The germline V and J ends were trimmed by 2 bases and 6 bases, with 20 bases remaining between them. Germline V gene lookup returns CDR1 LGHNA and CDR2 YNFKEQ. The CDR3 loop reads CASSQRPRGGLGEQYF. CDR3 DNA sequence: TGTGCCAGCAGCCAACGCCCGAGGGGGGGGCTTGGCGAGCAGTACTTC.

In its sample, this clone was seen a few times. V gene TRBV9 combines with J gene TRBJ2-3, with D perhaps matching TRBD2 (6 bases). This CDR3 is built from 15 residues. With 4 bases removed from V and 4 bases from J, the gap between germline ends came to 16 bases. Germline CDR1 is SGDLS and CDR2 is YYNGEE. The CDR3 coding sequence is TGTGCCAGCAGCCCCCCCTCACCGGGGGCAGATACGCAGTATTTT. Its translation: CASSPPSPGADTQYF.

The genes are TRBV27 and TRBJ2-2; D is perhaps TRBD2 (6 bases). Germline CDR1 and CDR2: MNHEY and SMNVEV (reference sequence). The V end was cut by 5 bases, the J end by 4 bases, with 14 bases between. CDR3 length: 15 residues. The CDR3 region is CASSLARGITGELFF. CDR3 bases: TGTGCCAGCAGTCTGGCGCGGGGTATCACCGGGGAGCTGTTTTTT.

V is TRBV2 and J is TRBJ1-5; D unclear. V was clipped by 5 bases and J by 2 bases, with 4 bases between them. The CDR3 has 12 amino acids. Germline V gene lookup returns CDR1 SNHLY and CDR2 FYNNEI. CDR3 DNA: TGTGCCAGCAGTCGGGGCAATCAGCCCCAGCATTTT. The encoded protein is CASSRGNQPQHF. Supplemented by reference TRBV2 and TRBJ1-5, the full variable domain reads EPEVTQTPSHQVTQMGQEVILRCVPISNHLYFYWYRQILGQKVEFLVSFYNNEISEKSEIFDDQFSVERPDGSNFTLKIRSTKLEDSAMYFCASSRGNQPQHFGDGTRLSIL.

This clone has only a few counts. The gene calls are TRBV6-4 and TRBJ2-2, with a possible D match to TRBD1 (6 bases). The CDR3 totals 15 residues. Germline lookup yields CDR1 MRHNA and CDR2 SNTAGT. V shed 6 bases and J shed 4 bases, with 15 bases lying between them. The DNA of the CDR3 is TGTGCCAGCAGGCGACAGGCCTTAGCCACCGGGGAGCTGTTTTTT. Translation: CASRRQALATGELFF.

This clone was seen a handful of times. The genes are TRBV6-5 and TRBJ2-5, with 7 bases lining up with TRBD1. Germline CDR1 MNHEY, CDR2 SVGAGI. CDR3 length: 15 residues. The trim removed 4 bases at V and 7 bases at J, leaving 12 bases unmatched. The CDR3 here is CASSSMTGRGGTQYF. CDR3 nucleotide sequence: TGTGCCAGCAGTTCCATGACAGGGCGAGGGGGGACCCAGTACTTC.

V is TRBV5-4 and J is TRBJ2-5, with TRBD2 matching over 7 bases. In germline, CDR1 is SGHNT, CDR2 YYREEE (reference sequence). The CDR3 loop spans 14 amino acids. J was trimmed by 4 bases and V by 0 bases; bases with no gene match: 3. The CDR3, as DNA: TGTGCCAGCAGCTTGGAGGGGAGGGGAGAGACCCAGTACTTC. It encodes CASSLEGRGETQYF. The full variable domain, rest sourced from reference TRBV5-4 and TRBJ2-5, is ETGVTQSPTHLIKTRGQQVTLRCSSQSGHNTVSWYQQALGQGPQFIFQYYREEENGRGNFPPRFSGLQFPNYSSELNVNALELDDSALYLCASSLEGRGETQYFGPGTRLLVL.